One sample yielded the 20 T cell receptor beta chains listed below, sequenced in a study of T cell repertoires in cytomegalovirus infection. TCRdb reprocessed the reads with MiXCR, giving one entry per CDR3 protein. The sample includes roughly 500,000 distinct CDR3 sequences, 16% of them seen just once. Sequencing input: CD8+ T cells from PBMCs. These receptors were taken from a human donor in good health (CMV status not recorded). Some clones in this sample may be carry-over from other donors' samples.

This clonotype appeared many times. The chain uses TRBV6-1 and TRBJ2-3, with 11 bases matching TRBD2. This CDR3 is 15 amino acids long. The trim removed 6 bases at V and 6 bases at J, leaving 8 bases unmatched. Germline values: CDR1 MNHNS, CDR2 SASEGT. CDR3 residues: CASRTGLAAPDTQYF. The DNA of the CDR3 is TGTGCCAGCAGAACGGGACTAGCGGCCCCGGATACGCAGTATTTT.

This clonotype was recorded many times. The CDR3, as DNA: TGTGCCATCAGTGAGTCCCAAGAGGGTTTTAACTATGGCTACACCTTC. Translating gives CAISESQEGFNYGYTF. The J gene is TRBJ1-2, the V gene TRBV10-3; the D is unclear. Germline assignment: CDR1 ENHRY and CDR2 SYGVKD. Trimming cost V 0 bases and J 1 base, with 12 bases left between them. The CDR3 runs to 16 residues.

This clonotype showed up many times. This chain uses TRBV7-2 with TRBJ2-1; tentatively, D is TRBD2 (6 bases). The V and J ends lost 2 bases and 0 bases respectively, with 11 bases between them. CDR1 is SGHTA and CDR2 is FQGNSA in the germline V gene. The CDR3 is 16 amino acids. This CDR3 reads CASSLLGGISYNEQFF. CDR3 DNA: TGTGCCAGCAGCTTATTGGGCGGGATCTCCTACAATGAGCAGTTCTTC.

This clonotype showed up many times. The chain is built from TRBV7-2 and TRBJ2-3; D not resolved. Germline CDR1 reads SGHTA; CDR2 reads FQGNSA. V was trimmed by 1 base and J by 6 bases, leaving 8 bases between them. This CDR3 spans 13 amino acids. For the CDR3, the DNA is TGTGCCAGCAGCTTAGAATTTTCGGATACGCAGTATTTT. Encoded protein: CASSLEFSDTQYF.

The CDR3 nucleotides read TGTGCCAGCAGGAGCGTCGGGGAGCAGTTCTTC. Protein product: CASRSVGEQFF. The rearrangement links TRBV7-9 to TRBJ2-1; no definite D call. The CDR3 runs 11 residues. With 6 bases removed from V and 10 bases from J, the gap between germline ends came to 10 bases. Germline CDR1 is SEHNR and CDR2 is FQNEAQ (reference sequence).

This clonotype was counted at least ten times. The chain carries TRBV7-9 and TRBJ2-1, with D perhaps TRBD2 (6 bases). This CDR3 contains 16 residues. V was cut by 4 bases and J by 7 bases, with 20 bases left in between. Germline V gene sequence: CDR1 SEHNR, CDR2 FQNEAQ (reference sequence). The DNA of the CDR3 is TGTGCCAGCAGCTCCCCCACGGGAGTAGCGAGAAATGAGCAGTTCTTC. Translation: CASSSPTGVARNEQFF.

This clonotype was detected ten times or more. The V and J genes are TRBV12-3 or TRBV12-4 and TRBJ2-3; 7 bases match TRBD2. Trimming took 4 bases from V and 2 from J; bases not matched to a gene: 12. The length of the CDR3 is 17 residues. In nucleotides, the CDR3 is TGTGCCAGCAGTTGGGGCTTGGGGGGGGGTTACACAGATACGCAGTATTTT. This translates into CASSWGLGGGYTDTQYF.

This clonotype was seen at least ten times. The chain has TRBV7-8 and TRBJ2-1, with TRBD2 matching 16 bases. The germline CDR1 and CDR2 sequences are SGHVS and FQNEAQ. The CDR3 covers 16 residues. With 8 bases clipped from V and 11 bases from J, the junction kept 12 bases outside the gene matches. In nucleotides, the CDR3 is TGTGCCAGCGGTACATCGGGACTAGCGGGAGGGGCTAAGCAGTTCTTC. Its translation is CASGTSGLAGGAKQFF.

This clonotype came up a few times. The chain uses TRBV20-1 and TRBJ1-6, with D possibly TRBD1 on 5 matching bases. Trimming took 0 bases from V and 0 from J, leaving 12 bases between them. In germline, CDR1 is DFQATT, CDR2 SNEGSKA (reference sequence). The CDR3 totals 17 residues. CDR3 in amino acids: CSAREDNWSSYNSPLHF. The DNA of the CDR3 is TGCAGTGCTAGAGAGGACAATTGGAGCTCCTATAATTCACCCCTCCACTTT.

A few counts support this clonotype. The J gene is TRBJ2-5, the V gene TRBV19, with TRBD2 as a possible D gene (6 bases). This CDR3 contains 15 residues. V lost 4 bases and J lost 7, with 19 bases in between. The germline V gene encodes CDR1 LNHDA and CDR2 SQIVND (reference sequence). The CDR3 DNA follows: TGTGCCAGTAGTACCTCACTTAGCGGACGGGTGACCCAGTACTTC. It is translated as CASSTSLSGRVTQYF.

In this sample, this clonotype turned up many times. The CDR3 loop reads CASSWGERVPSYNEQFF. For the CDR3, the DNA is TGTGCCAGCAGCTGGGGGGAGAGGGTACCCTCCTACAATGAGCAGTTCTTC. V gene TRBV11-1 combines with J gene TRBJ2-1; possibly TRBD2 for D (6 bases). CDR3 size: 17 residues. Trimming stripped 4 bases from V and 0 bases from J, with 16 bases between. The germline gives CDR1 SGHAT, CDR2 FQDESV (reference sequence).

This clonotype was found many times. The chain is built from TRBV12-3 or TRBV12-4 and TRBJ2-7, with a tentative D call TRBD1 (5 bases). The CDR3 spans 17 residues. The V gene lost 5 bases and the J gene lost 0 bases, with 20 bases spanning the gap. CDR3 loop: CASSMSGSTGDSYEQYF. The CDR3 bases are TGTGCCAGCAGTATGTCAGGCTCCACAGGTGACTCCTACGAGCAGTACTTC.

The chain carries TRBV27 and TRBJ2-7; no definite D call. This CDR3 contains 13 residues. The ends were cut back, 2 bases at V and 3 bases at J, with 8 bases in the middle. Germline lookup yields CDR1 MNHEY and CDR2 SMNVEV (reference sequence). This CDR3 is CASSLSRYYEQYF. In nucleotides, the CDR3 is TGTGCCAGCAGTTTAAGTCGTTACTACGAGCAGTACTTC.

V is TRBV5-1 and J is TRBJ1-4; 10 bases are a match to TRBD1. V gave up 5 bases and J gave up 6 bases; unmatched junction bases: 13. The germline gives CDR1 SGHRS, CDR2 YFSETQ. The CDR3 contains 17 residues. The chain's CDR3 is CASRTGTGDPSYEKLFF. The CDR3 coding sequence is TGCGCCAGCAGAACCGGGACAGGGGACCCAAGCTATGAAAAACTGTTTTTT. The whole variable domain, filled in from reference TRBV5-1 and TRBJ1-4, reads KAGVTQTPRYLIKTRGQQVTLSCSPISGHRSVSWYQQTPGQGLQFLFEYFSETQRNKGNFPGRFSGRQFSNSRSEMNVSTLELGDSALYLCASRTGTGDPSYEKLFFGSGTQLSVL.

The chain is built from TRBV6-5 and TRBJ2-7; TRBD1 agrees at 9 bases. The CDR3 consists of 16 residues. Germline CDR1 MNHEY, CDR2 SVGAGI. Trimming cost V 5 bases and J 4 bases; bases outside gene matches: 12. The chain's CDR3 is CASSPFPDRGEYEQYF. In DNA, the CDR3 is TGTGCCAGCAGTCCTTTCCCAGACAGGGGGGAATACGAGCAGTACTTC.

The chain uses TRBV27 and TRBJ2-2, with D possibly being TRBD2 (6 bases). V gave up 5 bases and J gave up 5 bases, with 15 bases separating them. CDR1 MNHEY and CDR2 SMNVEV come from the germline V gene (reference sequence). The CDR3 runs 15 residues. CDR3: CASSREAGRTGELFF. CDR3 DNA sequence: TGTGCCAGCAGTCGAGAGGCAGGGAGGACCGGGGAGCTGTTTTTT.

The chain recombines TRBV12-3 or TRBV12-4 with TRBJ2-1; 13 positions agree with TRBD2. This CDR3 is built from 14 residues. The V gene end was trimmed by 7 bases and the J gene end by 6 bases; junction bases not matched to a gene: 3. The CDR3: CASITSGGANEQFF. As DNA, the CDR3 is TGTGCCAGCATTACTAGCGGGGGGGCCAATGAGCAGTTCTTC.

This clonotype was counted ten times or more. Here the CDR3 DNA reads TGTGCCAGCAGCTTAACTCGGGACAGGGAATTCTATGGCTACACCTTC. Amino acids: CASSLTRDREFYGYTF. J is TRBJ1-2 and V is TRBV7-3, with TRBD1 identical over 9 bases. Germline CDR1 and CDR2: SGHTA and FQGTGA. J gave up 4 bases and V 0 bases, and 6 bases lay outside the gene matches. The CDR3 is 16 residues long. Combining the CDR3 with reference TRBV7-3 and TRBJ1-2 gives the whole variable domain GAGVSQTPSNKVTEKGKYVELRCDPISGHTALYWYRQSLGQGPEFLIYFQGTGAADDSGLPNDRFFAVRPEGSVSTLKIQRTERGDSAVYLCASSLTRDREFYGYTFGSGTRLTVV.

This clonotype was detected many times. The rearrangement links TRBV6-6 to TRBJ1-2; D is perhaps TRBD1 (5 bases). The CDR3 is 14 residues long. V was pared by 2 bases and J by 6 bases, with 13 bases between. Germline assignment: CDR1 MNHNY and CDR2 SVGAGI (reference sequence). For the CDR3, the DNA is TGTGCCAGCAGTTACGCAGCAGGGCGGGATGGCTACACCTTC. It translates to CASSYAAGRDGYTF.

This chain joins TRBV9 and TRBJ2-5, with 7 bases identical to TRBD2. Germline V lookup: CDR1 SGDLS, CDR2 YYNGEE. This CDR3 is 14 amino acids long. V was pared by 3 bases and J by 1 base, with 3 bases of the junction left unmatched. CDR3 amino acids: CASSGGLLQETQYF. CDR3 nucleotides: TGTGCCAGCAGCGGGGGACTACTCCAAGAGACCCAGTACTTC.